What follows are 18 T cell receptor beta chains derived from one specimen sequenced in a study of identical twins. MiXCR was run by TCRdb on the 5' RACE reads, yielding one entry per CDR3 protein. The sample lists hundreds of thousands of distinct CDR3 sequences; 15% to 20% were seen once. The sample also formed part of further work on T cells expressing NK-cell markers.

The specimen was PBMCs. The origin of the receptors is a woman aged 18-29 years in good health.

In its sample, this clonotype was seen many times. V usage is TRBV5-1 and J usage is TRBJ2-1; 7 nucleotides align to TRBD2. The CDR3 is 15 residues long. CDR1 and CDR2 (germline): SGHRS, YFSETQ. V dropped 1 base and J dropped 8; count of bases not matched to a gene: 9. The CDR3 loop reads CASSLQRGSEDEQFF. DNA of the CDR3: TGCGCCAGCAGCTTGCAGCGGGGTAGTGAGGATGAGCAGTTCTTC.

This clonotype was picked up a small number of times. The chain employs TRBV15 and TRBJ2-5; a possible D gene is TRBD2 (6 bases). The CDR3 runs to 16 residues. V lost 0 bases and J 4 bases, leaving 15 bases between the germline ends. Germline V gene data show CDR1 as LNHNV and CDR2 as YYDKDF (reference sequence). For the CDR3, the DNA is TGTGCCACCAGCAGAGATGTGTCTCTGGGAGGAGAGACCCAGTACTTC. Translated, it gives CATSRDVSLGGETQYF.

This clonotype was recorded many times. DNA for the CDR3: TGTGCCAGCAGCTTAAGCTCCGGGGAGCTGTTTTTT. Translating gives CASSLSSGELFF. J is TRBJ2-2 and V is TRBV11-2; D gene unclear. Trimming stripped 2 bases from V and 6 bases from J, with 4 bases between. This CDR3 contains 12 residues. In germline, CDR1 is SGHAT, CDR2 FQNNGV.

V is TRBV20-1 and J is TRBJ1-3; D unresolved. Trimming pared 3 bases from V and 2 bases from J, leaving 8 bases between. The germline V gene encodes CDR1 DFQATT and CDR2 SNEGSKA (reference sequence). The CDR3 has 13 amino acids. CDR3 coding DNA: TGCAGTGCTAGGGTCTGGGCTGGAAACACCATATATTTT. Encoded protein: CSARVWAGNTIYF.

This clonotype was seen more than once but under ten times. The rearrangement uses TRBV3-1 and TRBJ2-2; D unresolved. The germline V gene encodes CDR1 LGHDT and CDR2 YNNKEL (reference sequence). Trimming removed 4 bases at V and 2 bases at J, with 11 bases between. CDR3 length equals 15 residues. The chain's CDR3 is CASSRTGLNTGELFF. The CDR3 bases are TGTGCCAGCAGCCGGACCGGCCTAAACACCGGGGAGCTGTTTTTT.

This clonotype has just a few counts. This rearrangement joins TRBV5-1 to TRBJ1-6, with D possibly matching TRBD1 (5 bases). The CDR3 runs 17 residues. Trimming shortened V by 4 bases and J by 6 bases, and 20 bases separated the two germline ends. In germline, CDR1 is SGHRS, CDR2 YFSETQ. CDR3 in amino acids: CASSPGAGPNLNSPLHF. Written as DNA, the CDR3 is TGCGCCAGCAGCCCCGGGGCCGGCCCGAACCTTAATTCACCCCTCCACTTT.

The chain is built from TRBV5-6 and TRBJ2-3; 8 nucleotides line up with TRBD2. The germline gives CDR1 SGHDT, CDR2 YYEEEE. The CDR3 extends over 15 amino acids. Germline trimming cut 3 bases from V and 4 bases from J; bases unmatched to any gene: 7. The DNA of the CDR3 is TGTGCCAGCAGCTCCGGGGGGGGCGTCGCAGATACGCAGTATTTT. Translation gives CASSSGGGVADTQYF.

This sequence joins TRBV5-1 and TRBJ1-4; D is undetermined. Germline assignment: CDR1 SGHRS and CDR2 YFSETQ. This CDR3 is 14 amino acids long. V was trimmed by 7 bases and J by 7 bases, leaving 17 bases between them. CDR3 sequence: CASSIGPAGEKLFF. Written as DNA, the CDR3 is TGCGCCAGCTCAATTGGCCCTGCAGGTGAAAAACTGTTTTTT.

This clonotype appeared a few times. The V call is TRBV12-3 or TRBV12-4, the J call TRBJ2-5; D perhaps matches TRBD1 (5 bases). The CDR3 consists of 15 residues. Trimming left V 5 bases short and J 5 bases short, with 18 bases between. This CDR3 reads CASSPTRVGRETQYF. DNA for the CDR3: TGTGCCAGCAGTCCTACCAGGGTGGGTCGGGAGACCCAGTACTTC.

The gene calls are TRBV15 and TRBJ1-1; D call uncertain. The germline V gene encodes CDR1 LNHNV and CDR2 YYDKDF (reference sequence). The V and J ends lost 0 bases and 4 bases respectively, with 12 bases between them. The CDR3 covers 15 residues. CDR3 loop: CATSRDTPSVTEAFF. CDR3 bases: TGTGCCACCAGCAGAGATACACCGTCGGTCACTGAAGCTTTCTTT.

The V gene is TRBV27, the J gene TRBJ2-7; D remains ambiguous. V dropped 2 bases and J dropped 3 bases, with 11 bases sitting between them. The CDR3 extends over 14 amino acids. Germline V CDR1 and CDR2: MNHEY, SMNVEV (reference sequence). The CDR3 spells CASSLKYGYYEQYF. DNA of the CDR3: TGTGCCAGCAGTTTAAAGTACGGCTACTACGAGCAGTACTTC.

The genes are TRBV29-1 and TRBJ2-7; tentative D call: TRBD1 (5 bases). The length of the CDR3 is 13 residues. Deletions cut 2 bases from V and 2 bases from J, with 10 bases between. CDR1 is SQVTM, CDR2 ANQGSEA, per germline. In DNA, the CDR3 is TGCAGCGTTGAACAGGGAAGGACCTACGAGCAGTACTTC. This encodes CSVEQGRTYEQYF.

This rearrangement joins TRBV6-5 to TRBJ2-7, with 10 nucleotides matching TRBD1. The CDR3 extends over 15 amino acids. Germline V gene data show CDR1 as MNHEY and CDR2 as SVGAGI. Trimming cost V 4 bases and J 9 bases; bases outside gene matches: 12. The CDR3 DNA reads as TGTGCCAGCAGTTCACCGGGGACAGGGGACTATGGGCAGTACTTC. It codes for CASSSPGTGDYGQYF.

The chain has TRBV12-3 or TRBV12-4 and TRBJ2-5, with D possibly being TRBD1 or TRBD2 (5 bases each). V lost 3 bases and J 0 bases, leaving 14 bases between the germline ends. The CDR3 has 16 amino acids. The CDR3, as DNA: TGTGCCAGCAGTTTCCTTGATGGGGGTTACCAAGAGACCCAGTACTTC. It specifies CASSFLDGGYQETQYF.

The rearrangement joins TRBV20-1 to TRBJ2-3; no clear D gene. Looked up from germline, CDR1 is DFQATT and CDR2 is SNEGSKA (reference sequence). The CDR3 contains 14 residues. Trimming cost V 1 base and J 4 bases, with 12 bases left between them. The CDR3 is CSARVGPRPDTQYF. The CDR3 DNA sequence: TGCAGTGCTAGAGTCGGGCCTAGACCAGATACGCAGTATTTT.

The CDR3 region has the DNA TGCGCCAGCAGTCAGGGACGGTCAACTAATGAAAAACTGTTTTTT. It encodes CASSQGRSTNEKLFF. The rearrangement joins TRBV5-1 to TRBJ1-4, with D tentatively TRBD1 (5 bases). V dropped 5 bases and J dropped 0 bases, with 11 bases sitting between them. CDR1 and CDR2 from the germline V gene are SGHRS and YFSETQ. There are 15 residues in the CDR3.

This chain joins TRBV12-3 or TRBV12-4 and TRBJ2-2, with D perhaps matching TRBD2 (6 bases). The CDR3 is 16 residues long. The germline V and J ends were trimmed by 6 bases and 7 bases, with 21 bases remaining between them. The CDR3 DNA follows: TGTGCCAGCAGCCGTCGAGGGCTAGCGCGCCTCGGGGAGCTGTTTTTT. This sequence encodes CASSRRGLARLGELFF.

In regard to this clonotype: At one boundary the junction diverges from the germline segment, which might be a read error. V gene TRBV4-1 combines with J gene TRBJ2-1, with unresolved D. Germline V gene data show CDR1 as MGHRA and CDR2 as YSYEKL. The CDR3 runs to 13 residues. The CDR3 DNA reads as TGCGCCAGCAGCCAAGGCCCAGGTAATGAGCAGCTCTTC. It encodes CASSQGPGNEQLF.